Below, one T cell receptor beta chain is given with its context. Its antigen is unidentified. Repertoires were generated with immunoSEQ multiplex PCR, while TCRdb's copy carries only in-frame clones and drops some. The sample shows 70,000 to 75,000 clones, 80% to 95% of them seen only once. This CDR3 spans 13 amino acids. Germline values: CDR1 LGHNT, CDR2 FRNRAP. Between the trimmed V and J ends, which lost 5 bases and 2 bases, there was a span of 9 bases. This sample is part of a study of OX40 agonist ivuxolimab in advanced cancers. Study as a whole: The drug used for patients, ivuxolimab, was an agonistic anti-OX40 (CD134) antibody. A history of anti-PD-1, anti-PD-L1 or anti-CTLA-4 therapy was acceptable, and roughly 40% had some. Study results and limitations: There was clonal expansion of CD4+ and CD8+ blood T cells by week 6 at 0.1 to 3.0 mg/kg. In the 0.1-3.0 mg/kg groups, partial responders showed among the lowest expansion.

This sequence originates from an adult with an advanced solid tumor such as melanoma, head and neck, liver or kidney cancer. The input for sequencing was CD4+ or CD8+ T cells sorted from blood, taken in a trial of the OX40 agonist ivuxolimab. This chain links TRBV12-5 with TRBJ2-5; D might be TRBD1 (6 bases). The CDR3 reads CASGPDRQETQYF. The CDR3 nucleotides are TGTGCTAGTGGTCCTGACAGGCAAGAGACCCAGTACTTC.